This TCR beta chain was recovered during a study of blood T cell repertoires in COVID-19. Here immunoSEQ multiplex PCR was the method, and the copy in TCRdb shows in-frame clones only, minus some. The sample has 90,000 to 150,000 clones, roughly 80% seen once; the top ten hold about 6.8%. Ten or more counts support this clone. CDR3 length equals 14 residues. From germline, CDR1 is SEHNR and CDR2 FQNEAQ (reference sequence). The V segment lost 4 bases and the J segment 5 bases; nucleotides outside the gene matches: 6. Sequencing was done on a sample of peripheral blood. This sequence originates from a man aged 70-80 years with acute or convalescent COVID-19. The chain has TRBV7-9 and TRBJ2-7, with 9 bases matching TRBD1. The CDR3 reads CASSSDRGSNEQYF. The CDR3 DNA is TGTGCCAGCAGCTCGGACAGGGGTAGCAACGAGCAGTACTTC. Together with reference TRBV7-9 and TRBJ2-7, the CDR3 gives the full variable domain: DTGVSQNPRHKITKRGQNVTFRCDPISEHNRLYWYRQTLGQGPEFLTYFQNEAQLEKSRLLSDRFSAERPKGSFSTLEIQRTEQGDSAMYLCASSSDRGSNEQYFGPGTRLTVT.